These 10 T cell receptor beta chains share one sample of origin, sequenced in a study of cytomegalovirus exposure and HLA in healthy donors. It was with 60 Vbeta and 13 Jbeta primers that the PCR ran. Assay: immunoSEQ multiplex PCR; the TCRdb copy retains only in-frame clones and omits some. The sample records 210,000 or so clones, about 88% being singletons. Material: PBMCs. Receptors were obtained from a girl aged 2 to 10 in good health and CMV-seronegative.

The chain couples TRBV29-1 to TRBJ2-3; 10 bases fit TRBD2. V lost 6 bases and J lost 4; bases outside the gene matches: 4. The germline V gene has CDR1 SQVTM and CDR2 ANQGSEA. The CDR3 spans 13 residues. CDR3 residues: CSVGTSVPDTQYF. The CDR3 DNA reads TGCAGCGTCGGGACTAGCGTACCAGATACGCAGTATTTT.

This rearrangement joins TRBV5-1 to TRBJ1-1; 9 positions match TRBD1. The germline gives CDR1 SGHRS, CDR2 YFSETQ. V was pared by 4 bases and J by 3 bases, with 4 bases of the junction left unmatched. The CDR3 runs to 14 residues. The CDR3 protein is CASSPQGAYTEAFF. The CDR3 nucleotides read TGCGCCAGCAGCCCACAGGGGGCTTACACTGAAGCTTTCTTT.

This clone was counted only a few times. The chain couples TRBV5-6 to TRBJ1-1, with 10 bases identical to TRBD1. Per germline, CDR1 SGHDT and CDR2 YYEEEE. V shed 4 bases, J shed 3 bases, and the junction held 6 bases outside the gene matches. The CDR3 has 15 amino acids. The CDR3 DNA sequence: TGTGCCAGCAGCCCGGACAGGGGGTTAGACACTGAAGCTTTCTTT. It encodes CASSPDRGLDTEAFF.

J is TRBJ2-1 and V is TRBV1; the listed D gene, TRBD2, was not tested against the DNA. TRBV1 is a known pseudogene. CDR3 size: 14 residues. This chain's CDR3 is CTSSQQLSYNEQFF. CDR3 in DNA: TGCACCAGCAGCCAACAACTCTCCTACAATGAGCAGTTCTTC.

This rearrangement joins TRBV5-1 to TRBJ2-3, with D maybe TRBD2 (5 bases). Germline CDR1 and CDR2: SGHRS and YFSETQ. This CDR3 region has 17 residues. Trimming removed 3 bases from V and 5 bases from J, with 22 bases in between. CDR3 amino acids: CASSWSADPEAGDTQYF. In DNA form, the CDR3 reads TGCGCCAGCAGCTGGTCAGCGGACCCTGAAGCTGGAGATACGCAGTATTTT.

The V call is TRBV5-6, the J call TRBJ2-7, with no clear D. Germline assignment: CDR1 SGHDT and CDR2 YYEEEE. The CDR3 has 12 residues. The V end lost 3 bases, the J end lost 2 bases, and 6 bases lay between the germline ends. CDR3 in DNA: TGTGCCAGCAGCTCAGATACCTACGAGCAGTACTTC. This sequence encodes CASSSDTYEQYF.

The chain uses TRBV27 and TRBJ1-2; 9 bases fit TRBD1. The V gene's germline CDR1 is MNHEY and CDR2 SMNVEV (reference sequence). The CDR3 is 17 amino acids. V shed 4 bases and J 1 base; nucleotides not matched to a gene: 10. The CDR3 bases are TGTGCCAGCAGTTCTTTATATGGGACAGGGAGTAACTATGGCTACACCTTC. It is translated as CASSSLYGTGSNYGYTF.

The CDR3 protein is CASSSGGRLAGKTQYF. As DNA, the CDR3 is TGTGCCAGCAGCTCCGGCGGAAGACTAGCGGGGAAGACCCAGTACTTC. This chain joins TRBV13 and TRBJ2-5; TRBD2 matches at 11 bases. There are 16 residues in the CDR3. Germline V gene lookup returns CDR1 PRHDT and CDR2 FYEKMQ (reference sequence). The trim removed 4 bases at V and 6 bases at J, leaving 10 bases unmatched. The whole variable domain, filled in from reference TRBV13 and TRBJ2-5, reads AAGVIQSPRHLIKEKRETATLKCYPIPRHDTVYWYQQGPGQDPQFLISFYEKMQSDKGSIPDRFSAQQFSDYHSELNMSSLELGDSALYFCASSSGGRLAGKTQYFGPGTRLLVL.

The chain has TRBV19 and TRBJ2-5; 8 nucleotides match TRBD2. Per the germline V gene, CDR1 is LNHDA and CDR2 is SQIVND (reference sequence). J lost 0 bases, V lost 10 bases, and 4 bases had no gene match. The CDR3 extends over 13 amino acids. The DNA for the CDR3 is TGTGCCACCAAACTAGCGGACCAAGAGACCCAGTACTTC. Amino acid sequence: CATKLADQETQYF.

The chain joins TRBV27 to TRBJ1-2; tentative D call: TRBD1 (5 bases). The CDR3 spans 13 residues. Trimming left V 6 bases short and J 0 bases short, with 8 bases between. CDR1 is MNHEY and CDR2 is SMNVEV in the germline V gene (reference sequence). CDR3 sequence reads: CASSKGANYGYTF. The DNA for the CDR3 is TGTGCCAGCAGCAAAGGGGCTAACTATGGCTACACCTTC.